This TCR beta chain derives from a study of blood T cell repertoires in COVID-19. V gave up 1 base and J gave up 3 bases; unmatched junction bases: 5. This CDR3 is 16 amino acids long. CDR1 and CDR2 from the germline V gene are SGHTA and FQGNSA. Sequencing used immunoSEQ multiplex PCR; TCRdb keeps in-frame clones, though not all of them. Of a few hundred thousand clones in the sample, 80% to 90% are singletons; the top ten hold around 1%. What was sequenced was PBMCs or T cells enriched from blood (not recorded which). V usage is TRBV7-2 and J usage is TRBJ1-2; 10 positions match TRBD1. This receptor was taken from a man aged 18 to 29 who had recovered from COVID-19. The CDR3 reads CASSLVLGTGDYGYTF. The DNA for the CDR3 is TGTGCCAGCAGCTTAGTCCTTGGGACAGGGGACTATGGCTACACCTTC. Looking up the rest from reference TRBV7-2 and TRBJ1-2 gives the full variable domain: GAGVSQSPSNKVTEKGKDVELRCDPISGHTALYWYRQSLGQGLEFLIYFQGNSAPDKSGLPSDRFSAERTGGSVSTLTIQRTQQEDSAVYLCASSLVLGTGDYGYTFGSGTRLTVV.